This is a list of T cell receptor beta chains from one sample in a study of early T cells in non-severe SARS-CoV-2 infection. TCRdb reprocessed the 5' RACE reads via MiXCR and lists one record per CDR3 protein. The table records some 98,000 distinct CDR3 sequences, approximately 15% of them present only once. The sample was whole blood. The receptors derive from an adult who was a healthcare worker with PCR-confirmed SARS-CoV-2 infection or an uninfected control (not recorded which). CDR3s include the opening cysteine and the closing phenylalanine or tryptophan. Each record gives: D gene, clone size, V gene, J gene, CDR3 protein, CDR3 DNA. The D gene is left open where the match is weak. Some rows mark clone size as missing; the rest say once, few, many or name a class of expanded clone.

D: NA
size: NA
V: TRBV10-1
J: TRBJ2-1
CDR3: CASSESMGNEQFF
DNA: TGCGCCAGCAGTGAGTCGATGGGCAATGAGCAGTTCTTC

D: NA
size: NA
V: TRBV7-2
J: TRBJ2-1
CDR3: CASSLRGGGNEQFF
DNA: TGTGCCAGCAGCTTAAGGGGCGGTGGCAATGAGCAGTTCTTC

D: NA
size: few
V: TRBV7-9
J: TRBJ2-7
CDR3: CASSPSARRYEQYF
DNA: TGTGCCAGCTCACCGTCGGCGCGGAGGTACGAGCAGTACTTC

D: NA
size: many
V: TRBV6-2/TRBV6-3
J: TRBJ2-5
CDR3: CASSYGGFDSFQETQYF
DNA: TGTGCCAGCAGTTACGGGGGTTTTGACAGTTTCCAAGAGACCCAGTACTTC

D: NA
size: NA
V: TRBV20-1
J: TRBJ1-1
CDR3: CSASAPIGNTEAFF
DNA: TGCAGTGCTAGCGCCCCCATTGGAAACACTGAAGCTTTCTTT

D: NA
size: NA
V: TRBV6-2/TRBV6-3
J: TRBJ2-1
CDR3: CASSSPSIHEQFF
DNA: TGTGCCAGCAGTTCTCCGAGTATTCATGAGCAGTTCTTC

D: TRBD1
size: NA
V: TRBV6-2/TRBV6-3
J: TRBJ2-1
CDR3: CASSSGTGEVNEQFF
DNA: TGTGCCAGCAGTAGCGGGACAGGGGAGGTAAATGAGCAGTTCTTC

D: NA
size: NA
V: TRBV12-3/TRBV12-4
J: TRBJ1-6
CDR3: CASSLTEGFSPLHF
DNA: TGTGCCAGCAGTTTAACCGAGGGGTTTTCACCCCTCCACTTT

D: NA
size: NA
V: TRBV9
J: TRBJ1-6
CDR3: CASSPDSRTYNSPLHF
DNA: TGTGCCAGCAGCCCAGACAGTAGGACCTATAATTCACCCCTCCACTTT

D: NA
size: NA
V: TRBV7-9
J: TRBJ2-6
CDR3: CASSAAGAGANVLTF
DNA: TGTGCCAGCAGCGCAGCAGGGGCTGGGGCCAACGTCCTGACTTTC

D: TRBD2
size: few
V: TRBV6-5
J: TRBJ2-4
CDR3: CASSYPLASGLVPSAKNIQYF
DNA: TGTGCCAGCAGTTACCCCCTGGCTAGCGGCCTTGTGCCCTCGGCCAAAAACATTCAGTACTTC

D: NA
size: few
V: TRBV20-1
J: TRBJ2-5
CDR3: CSASIPPQETQYF
DNA: TGCAGTGCTAGTATCCCTCCTCAAGAGACCCAGTACTTC

D: NA
size: few
V: TRBV29-1
J: TRBJ2-2
CDR3: CSVERNPGELFF
DNA: TGCAGCGTTGAACGGAACCCCGGGGAGCTGTTTTTT

D: NA
size: NA
V: TRBV12-5
J: TRBJ2-7
CDR3: CASGLARYEQYF
DNA: TGTGCTAGTGGACTCGCACGGTACGAGCAGTACTTC

D: TRBD1
size: few
V: TRBV7-9
J: TRBJ1-4
CDR3: CASGTGGHEKLFF
DNA: TGTGCCAGCGGTACAGGGGGCCATGAAAAACTGTTTTTT

D: NA
size: few
V: TRBV7-8
J: TRBJ2-3
CDR3: CASSPWRALGTDTQYF
DNA: TGTGCCAGCAGCCCGTGGAGGGCGCTAGGAACAGATACGCAGTATTTT

D: NA
size: NA
V: TRBV11-2
J: TRBJ1-2
CDR3: CASSLDRGFANYGYTF
DNA: TGTGCCAGCAGCTTAGATAGAGGGTTTGCTAACTATGGCTACACCTTC

D: NA
size: few
V: TRBV19
J: TRBJ2-2
CDR3: CASTLGWGTGELFF
DNA: TGTGCCAGTACTCTGGGGTGGGGCACCGGGGAGCTGTTTTTT